The 10 T cell receptor beta chains listed next were all sequenced from one sample in a study of spatial heterogeneity in lung cancer. TCRdb itself ran the 5' RACE reads through MiXCR, one entry per CDR3 protein. Of thousands of distinct CDR3 sequences in the sample, around half were seen once. Noted time point: sample taken at primary tumor resection. Sequencing was performed on whole RNA extracted from tumor and nontumor lung tissue, or from frozen PBMC, and the material was left unsorted. The specimen comprised PBMCs, sampled at surgery. The receptors derive from a female donor with early-stage non-small cell lung cancer.

On this clonotype: The library was designed around alpha chains, so this beta chain is a stray read whose abundance carries little weight. This chain connects TRBV29-1 to TRBJ2-1; 9 bases line up with TRBD1. The CDR3 extends over 12 amino acids. V was pared by 7 bases and J by 7 bases, with 5 bases of the junction left unmatched. CDR1 and CDR2 (germline): SQVTM, ANQGSEA. CDR3 nucleotides: TGCAGCGCCGGGACAGGGCCGAATGAGCAGTTCTTC. Translating gives CSAGTGPNEQFF.

In regard to this clonotype: Being off target in a library aimed at alpha chains, this beta chain has a size of little meaning. The chain joins TRBV20-1 to TRBJ2-5; unclear D gene. Germline V lookup: CDR1 DFQATT, CDR2 SNEGSKA (reference sequence). The germline V and J ends were trimmed by 5 bases and 2 bases, with 12 bases remaining between them. The CDR3 covers 13 residues. CDR3 DNA sequence: TGCAGTGCTGGGTCCGACAAACAAGAGACCCAGTACTTC. Protein sequence: CSAGSDKQETQYF.

Of note for this clonotype: For a library built for alpha chains, this beta chain is a stray read; little rests on its size. As DNA, the CDR3 is TGTGCCAGCAGCTTGGCCGGGACAGCGATCGGGGAGCTGTTTTTT. Its translation: CASSLAGTAIGELFF. The genes are TRBV5-6 and TRBJ2-2; 7 bases are a match to TRBD1. V gave up 0 bases and J gave up 7 bases; unmatched junction bases: 6. Germline V lookup: CDR1 SGHDT, CDR2 YYEEEE. This CDR3 contains 15 residues.

As concerns this clonotype: A library made for alpha chains picked up this beta chain off target, so its size means little. The V and J genes are TRBV5-1 and TRBJ2-3, with 9 bases fitting TRBD1. Germline values: CDR1 SGHRS, CDR2 YFSETQ. V dropped 0 bases and J dropped 4; count of bases not matched to a gene: 9. The CDR3 contains 17 residues. CDR3 sequence reads: CASSLALDRGGADTQYF. CDR3 nucleotides: TGCGCCAGCAGCTTGGCTTTGGACAGGGGCGGCGCAGATACGCAGTATTTT. Filled out from reference TRBV5-1 and TRBJ2-3, the complete variable domain reads KAGVTQTPRYLIKTRGQQVTLSCSPISGHRSVSWYQQTPGQGLQFLFEYFSETQRNKGNFPGRFSGRQFSNSRSEMNVSTLELGDSALYLCASSLALDRGGADTQYFGPGTRLTVL.

To note about this clonotype: A library prepared for alpha chains yielded this beta chain as an off-target read; its size is of little meaning. The chain couples TRBV24-1 to TRBJ2-2; D may be TRBD1 (6 bases). Trimming removed 5 bases from V and 1 base from J, with 10 bases in between. Germline CDR1 and CDR2: KGHDR and SFDVKD. The CDR3 extends over 15 amino acids. The CDR3 nucleotides are TGTGCCACCAGTGTGACAGGACAGAACACCGGGGAGCTGTTTTTT. Translation gives CATSVTGQNTGELFF.

On this clonotype: Because this beta chain is a stray read in a library intended to capture alpha chains, its abundance should not be given much weight. The V and J genes are TRBV5-1 and TRBJ2-3; perhaps TRBD1 as D (6 bases). V was shortened by 0 bases and J by 4 bases, with 9 bases between the two germline ends. Germline V CDR1 and CDR2: SGHRS, YFSETQ. The CDR3 runs to 14 residues. CDR3 region: CASSLEGVPDTQYF. The CDR3 region has the DNA TGCGCCAGCAGCTTGGAGGGGGTCCCAGATACGCAGTATTTT.

To note about this clonotype: The library was designed around alpha chains, so this beta chain is a stray read whose abundance carries little weight. CDR3 protein: CASSLAAETQYF. The DNA of the CDR3 is TGTGCCAGCAGCTTAGCCGCGGAGACCCAGTACTTC. The chain links TRBV7-8 to TRBJ2-5, with no clear D. This CDR3 contains 12 residues. V was pared by 0 bases and J by 5 bases, with 4 bases between. Germline CDR1 SGHVS, CDR2 FQNEAQ.

To note about this clonotype: A library made for alpha chains picked up this beta chain off target, so its size means little. The gene calls are TRBV5-4 and TRBJ2-2, with D perhaps TRBD1 (5 bases). V was pared by 4 bases and J by 7 bases, with 11 bases between. In germline, CDR1 is SGHNT, CDR2 YYREEE (reference sequence). The CDR3 loop spans 13 amino acids. Written as DNA, the CDR3 is TGTGCCAGCAGCACCCAGGGTGGCGGGGAGCTGTTTTTT. Protein: CASSTQGGGELFF.

Points on this clonotype: Within a library made for alpha chains, this beta chain is off target, and its count is uninformative. The chain is built from TRBV29-1 and TRBJ2-5, with 13 nucleotides matching TRBD2. Per the germline V gene, CDR1 is SQVTM and CDR2 is ANQGSEA. V trimming: 6 bases; J trimming: 4 bases; junction bases outside the gene matches: 8. The CDR3 contains 15 residues. The CDR3 bases are TGCAGCGTCGGACTAGCGGGAGTGATCCGAGAGACCCAGTACTTC. It translates to CSVGLAGVIRETQYF. Together with reference TRBV29-1 and TRBJ2-5, the CDR3 gives the full variable domain: SAVISQKPSRDICQRGTSLTIQCQVDSQVTMMFWYRQQPGQSLTLIATANQGSEATYESGFVIDKFPISRPNLTFSTLTVSNMSPEDSSIYLCSVGLAGVIRETQYFGPGTRLLVL.

A few counts support this clonotype. A library prepared for alpha chains yielded this beta chain as an off-target read; its size is of little meaning. The V and J genes are TRBV11-2 and TRBJ2-1; 13 positions match TRBD2. The CDR3 is 14 amino acids. Germline V gene sequence: CDR1 SGHAT, CDR2 FQNNGV. Trimming took 5 bases from V and 8 from J; bases not matched to a gene: 3. CDR3 sequence reads: CASSQGLAGHEQFF. CDR3 nucleotide sequence: TGTGCCAGCAGCCAGGGACTAGCGGGGCATGAGCAGTTCTTC.